One T cell receptor beta chain is described in this entry. What it recognizes is unknown. Using a J-beta primer mix together with a sample-barcoded 5' primer, a second PCR was run for about 6 to 12 cycles. TCRdb recomputed calls from the 5' RACE reads with MiXCR, one row per CDR3 protein. The top ten clones hold 9.4% of a sample with about 760,000 distinct CDR3 sequences, just under 25% of them seen once. The data were taken from a study of blood T cells in healthy people across ages. Points from the study as a whole: In the absence of known donor CMV status, changes in expanded clonotypes were possibly confounded.

J lost 5 bases, V lost 7 bases, and 4 bases had no gene match. CDR1 and CDR2 from the germline V gene are LNHDA and SQIVND (reference sequence). CDR3 length: 13 residues. Sample donors were healthy Caucasian individuals that came from Russia, aged roughly 6 to 95. The same sample was also studied in work on T cells of mothers and their children. From that report: Every mother supplied over 8 million TCR beta CDR3 reads and every child a few million. The study found thymic selection shapes TCR recombination output similarly in related and unrelated pairs.

Sample: blood. The chain employs TRBV19 and TRBJ1-5; the match to TRBD1 covers 8 bases. The TCR was taken from a boy under 18 in good health. CDR3 loop: CASKDRGHQPQHF. DNA for the CDR3: TGTGCCAGTAAAGACAGGGGCCATCAGCCCCAGCATTTT.